This T cell receptor (beta chain) is from a study of T cells in Graves' hyperthyroidism and ophthalmopathy. Whole-study results and caveats: Most thyroid clonotypes that were expanded above 0.001 also turned up in blood.

Clinical Activity Scores of at least 3, NOSPECS grades of at least 4 and durations under 3 months characterized ophthalmopathy patients. The V gene lost 9 bases and the J gene lost 4 bases, with 16 bases spanning the gap. Germline V lookup: CDR1 SGHRS, CDR2 YFSETQ. This CDR3 has 14 amino acids. Using RNA transcripts as the source, TCR beta CDR3 regions were amplified. RT-PCR in the first round (using the HTBI primer set) targeted the TCR CDR3. Using its own MiXCR run on the multiplex PCR reads, TCRdb lists one record per CDR3 protein. The sample includes 450,000 to 650,000 distinct CDR3 sequences, approximately 17% of them seen just once. As for this clonotype: No antigen is known for it.

The sequencing input was blood. The chain couples TRBV5-1 to TRBJ2-2; tentatively, D is TRBD1 (6 bases). The source of this sequence is a woman between 18 and 29 years old with Graves' ophthalmopathy. The CDR3 DNA follows: TGCGCCACAGGACGGGACACTCCCACCGGGGAGCTGTTTTTT. This translates into CATGRDTPTGELFF.